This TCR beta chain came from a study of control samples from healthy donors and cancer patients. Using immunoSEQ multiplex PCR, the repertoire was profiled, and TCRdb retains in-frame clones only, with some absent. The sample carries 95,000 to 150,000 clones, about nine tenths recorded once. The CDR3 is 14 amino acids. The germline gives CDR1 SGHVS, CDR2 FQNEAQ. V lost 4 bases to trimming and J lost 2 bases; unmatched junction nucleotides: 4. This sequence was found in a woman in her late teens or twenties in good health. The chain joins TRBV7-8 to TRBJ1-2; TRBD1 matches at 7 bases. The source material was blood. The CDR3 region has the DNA TGTGCCAGCAGCTCCGACAGGGTGAACTATGGCTACACCTTC. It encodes CASSSDRVNYGYTF.